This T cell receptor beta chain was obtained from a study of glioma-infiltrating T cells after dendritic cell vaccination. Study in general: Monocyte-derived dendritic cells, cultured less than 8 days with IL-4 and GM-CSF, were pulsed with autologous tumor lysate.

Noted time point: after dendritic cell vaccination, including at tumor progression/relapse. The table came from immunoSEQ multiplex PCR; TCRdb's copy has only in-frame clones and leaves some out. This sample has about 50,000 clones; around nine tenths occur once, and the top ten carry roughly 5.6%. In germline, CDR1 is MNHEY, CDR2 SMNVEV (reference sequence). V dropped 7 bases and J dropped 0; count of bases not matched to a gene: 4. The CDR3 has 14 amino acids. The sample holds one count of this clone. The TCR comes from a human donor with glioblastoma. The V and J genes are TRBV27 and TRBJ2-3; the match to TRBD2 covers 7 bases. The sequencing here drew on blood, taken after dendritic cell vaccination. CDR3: CASKGLPSTDTQYF. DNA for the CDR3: TGTGCCAGCAAGGGACTACCTAGCACAGATACGCAGTATTTT.